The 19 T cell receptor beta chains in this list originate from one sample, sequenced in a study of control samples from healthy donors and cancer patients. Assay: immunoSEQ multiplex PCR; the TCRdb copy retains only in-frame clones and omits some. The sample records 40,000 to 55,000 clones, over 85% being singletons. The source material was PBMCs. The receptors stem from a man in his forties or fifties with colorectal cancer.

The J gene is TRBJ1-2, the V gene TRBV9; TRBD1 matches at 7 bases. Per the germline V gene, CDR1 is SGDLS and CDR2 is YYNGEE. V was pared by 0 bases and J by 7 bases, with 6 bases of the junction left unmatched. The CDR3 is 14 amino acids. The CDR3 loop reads CASSVVEGASGYTF. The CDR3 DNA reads TGTGCCAGCAGCGTAGTAGAGGGGGCGAGTGGCTACACCTTC.

The CDR3 region has the DNA TGTGCCAGCAGTCCCTTGGTTAGCAATCAGCCCCAGCATTTT. Amino acid sequence: CASSPLVSNQPQHF. This chain joins TRBV27 and TRBJ1-5; D is unclear. This CDR3 has 14 residues. Germline V CDR1 and CDR2: MNHEY, SMNVEV (reference sequence). The V end lost 5 bases, the J end lost 0 bases, and 8 bases lay between the germline ends.

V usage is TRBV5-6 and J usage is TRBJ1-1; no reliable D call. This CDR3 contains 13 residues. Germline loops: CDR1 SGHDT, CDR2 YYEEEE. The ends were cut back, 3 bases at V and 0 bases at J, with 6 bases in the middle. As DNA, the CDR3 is TGTGCCAGCAGCTCAGTCATGAACACTGAAGCTTTCTTT. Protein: CASSSVMNTEAFF.

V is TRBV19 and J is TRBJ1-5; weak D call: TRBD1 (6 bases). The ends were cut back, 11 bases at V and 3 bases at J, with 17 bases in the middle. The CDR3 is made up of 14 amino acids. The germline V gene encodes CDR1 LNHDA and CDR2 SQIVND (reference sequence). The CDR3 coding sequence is TGTGCCGTAGGGGGACGGGTGGCCAATCAGCCCCAGCATTTT. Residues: CAVGGRVANQPQHF.

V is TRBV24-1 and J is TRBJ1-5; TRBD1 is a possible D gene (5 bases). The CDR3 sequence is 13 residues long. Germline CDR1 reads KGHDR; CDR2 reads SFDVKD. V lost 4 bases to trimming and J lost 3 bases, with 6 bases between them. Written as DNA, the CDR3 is TGTGCCACCAGTGAGGGGGTCAATCAGCCCCAGCATTTT. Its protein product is CATSEGVNQPQHF.

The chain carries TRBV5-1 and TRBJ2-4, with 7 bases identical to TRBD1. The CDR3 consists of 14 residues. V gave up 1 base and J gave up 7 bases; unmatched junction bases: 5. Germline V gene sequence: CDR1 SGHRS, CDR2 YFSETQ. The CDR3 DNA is TGCGCCAGCAGCTTGAATACAGGGGTGAACATTCAGTACTTC. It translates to CASSLNTGVNIQYF.

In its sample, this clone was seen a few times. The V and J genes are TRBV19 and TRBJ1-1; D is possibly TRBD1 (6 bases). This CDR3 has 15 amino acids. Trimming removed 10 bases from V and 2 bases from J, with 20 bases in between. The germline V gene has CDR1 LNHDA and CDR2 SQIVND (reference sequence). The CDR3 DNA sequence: TGTGCCATTCACTCCTGGACAGATACTAACACTGAAGCTTTCTTT. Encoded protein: CAIHSWTDTNTEAFF.

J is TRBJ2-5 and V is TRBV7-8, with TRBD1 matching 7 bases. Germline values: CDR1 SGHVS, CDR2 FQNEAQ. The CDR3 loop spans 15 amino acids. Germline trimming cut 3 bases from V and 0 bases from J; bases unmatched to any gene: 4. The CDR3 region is CASSLRDRYQETQYF. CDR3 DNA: TGTGCCAGCAGCTTGAGGGACAGATACCAAGAGACCCAGTACTTC.

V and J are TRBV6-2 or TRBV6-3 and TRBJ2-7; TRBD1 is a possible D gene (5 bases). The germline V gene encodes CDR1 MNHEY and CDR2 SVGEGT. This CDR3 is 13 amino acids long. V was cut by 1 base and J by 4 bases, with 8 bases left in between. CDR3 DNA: TGTGCCAGCAGTTACTTAGGGGTTTACGAGCAGTACTTC. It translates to CASSYLGVYEQYF.

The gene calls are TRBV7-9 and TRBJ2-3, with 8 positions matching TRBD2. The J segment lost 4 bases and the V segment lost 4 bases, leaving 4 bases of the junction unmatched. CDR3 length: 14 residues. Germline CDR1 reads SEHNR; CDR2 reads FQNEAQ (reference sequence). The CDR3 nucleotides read TGTGCCAGCAGCTGGTCGGGAGGGCCAGATACGCAGTATTTT. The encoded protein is CASSWSGGPDTQYF. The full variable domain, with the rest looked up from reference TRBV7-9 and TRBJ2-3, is DTGVSQNPRHKITKRGQNVTFRCDPISEHNRLYWYRQTLGQGPEFLTYFQNEAQLEKSRLLSDRFSAERPKGSFSTLEIQRTEQGDSAMYLCASSWSGGPDTQYFGPGTRLTVL.

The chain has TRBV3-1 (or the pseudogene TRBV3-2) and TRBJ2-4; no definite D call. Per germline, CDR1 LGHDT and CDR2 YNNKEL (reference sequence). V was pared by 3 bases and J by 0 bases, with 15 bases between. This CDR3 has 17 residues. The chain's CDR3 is CASSHRPTALAKNIQYF. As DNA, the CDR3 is TGTGCCAGCAGCCATCGTCCGACTGCACTAGCCAAAAACATTCAGTACTTC.

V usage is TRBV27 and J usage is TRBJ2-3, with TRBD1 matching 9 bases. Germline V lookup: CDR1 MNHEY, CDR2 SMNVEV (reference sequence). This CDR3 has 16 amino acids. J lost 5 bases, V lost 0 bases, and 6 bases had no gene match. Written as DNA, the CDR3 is TGTGCCAGCAGTTTATCCTGGGGACAGGGAATAGATACGCAGTATTTT. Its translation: CASSLSWGQGIDTQYF.

This chain's CDR3 is CASSSMTHYGYTF. DNA for the CDR3: TGTGCCAGCAGCTCTATGACCCACTATGGCTACACCTTC. The chain combines TRBV27 with TRBJ1-2, with unresolved D. Germline lookup yields CDR1 MNHEY and CDR2 SMNVEV (reference sequence). V dropped 6 bases and J dropped 3 bases, with 11 bases sitting between them. This CDR3 region has 13 residues.

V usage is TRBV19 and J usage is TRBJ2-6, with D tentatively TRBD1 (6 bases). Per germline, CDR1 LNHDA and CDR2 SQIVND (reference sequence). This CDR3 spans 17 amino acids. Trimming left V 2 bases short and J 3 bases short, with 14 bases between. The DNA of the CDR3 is TGTGCCAGTAGTATAAGAACAGGGAAACTTGGGGCCAACGTCCTGACTTTC. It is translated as CASSIRTGKLGANVLTF.

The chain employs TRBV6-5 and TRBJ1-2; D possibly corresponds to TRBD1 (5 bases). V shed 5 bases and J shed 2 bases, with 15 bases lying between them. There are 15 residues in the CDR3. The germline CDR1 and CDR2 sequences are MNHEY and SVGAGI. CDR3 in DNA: TGTGCCAGCAGTAGTTCCAGGGTATACAACTATGGCTACACCTTC. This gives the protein CASSSSRVYNYGYTF.

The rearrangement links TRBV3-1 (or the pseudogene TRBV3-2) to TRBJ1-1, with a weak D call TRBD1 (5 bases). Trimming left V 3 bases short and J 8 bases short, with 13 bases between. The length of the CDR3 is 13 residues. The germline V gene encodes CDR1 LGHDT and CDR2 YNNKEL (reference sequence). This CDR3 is CASSQRRTLEAFF. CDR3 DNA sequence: TGTGCCAGCAGCCAGAGAAGGACACTAGAAGCTTTCTTT.

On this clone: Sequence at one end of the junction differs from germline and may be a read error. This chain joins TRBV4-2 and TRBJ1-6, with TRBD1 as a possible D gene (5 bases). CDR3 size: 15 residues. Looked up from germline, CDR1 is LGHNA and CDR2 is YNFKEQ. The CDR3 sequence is CASSEEGPTNSPLHF. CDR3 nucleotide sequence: TGTGCCAGCAGCGAAGAGGGACCGACTAATTCACCCCTCCACTTT.

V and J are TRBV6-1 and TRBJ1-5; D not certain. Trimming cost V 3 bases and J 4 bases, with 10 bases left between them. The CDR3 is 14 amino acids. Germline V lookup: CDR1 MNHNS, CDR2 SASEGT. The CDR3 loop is CASSDPGSNQPQHF. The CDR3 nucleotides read TGTGCCAGCAGTGATCCGGGGTCAAATCAGCCCCAGCATTTT.

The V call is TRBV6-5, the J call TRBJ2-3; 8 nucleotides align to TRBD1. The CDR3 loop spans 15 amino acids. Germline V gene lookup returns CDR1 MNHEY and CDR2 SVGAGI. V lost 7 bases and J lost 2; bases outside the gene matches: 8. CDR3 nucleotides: TGTGCCAGCATTCGGCAGGGGGCCACCACAGATACGCAGTATTTT. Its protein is CASIRQGATTDTQYF.